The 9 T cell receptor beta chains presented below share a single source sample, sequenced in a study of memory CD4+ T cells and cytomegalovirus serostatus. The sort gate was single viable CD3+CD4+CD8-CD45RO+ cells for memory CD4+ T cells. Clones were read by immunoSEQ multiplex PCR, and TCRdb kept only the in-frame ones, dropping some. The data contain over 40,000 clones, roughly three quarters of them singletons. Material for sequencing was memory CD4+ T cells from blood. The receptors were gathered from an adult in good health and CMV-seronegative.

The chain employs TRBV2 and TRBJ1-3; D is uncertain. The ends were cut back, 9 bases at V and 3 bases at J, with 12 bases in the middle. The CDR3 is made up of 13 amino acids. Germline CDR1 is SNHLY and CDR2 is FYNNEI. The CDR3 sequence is CASGPRVGNTIYF. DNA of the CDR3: TGTGCCAGTGGACCCCGGGTTGGAAACACCATATATTTT.

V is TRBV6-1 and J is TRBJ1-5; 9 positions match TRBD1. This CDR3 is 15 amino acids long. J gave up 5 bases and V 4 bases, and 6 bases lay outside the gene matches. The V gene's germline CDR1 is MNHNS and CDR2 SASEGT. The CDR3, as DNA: TGTGCCAGCAGTGTGGGGGACAGGGTGGATCAGCCCCAGCATTTT. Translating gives CASSVGDRVDQPQHF.

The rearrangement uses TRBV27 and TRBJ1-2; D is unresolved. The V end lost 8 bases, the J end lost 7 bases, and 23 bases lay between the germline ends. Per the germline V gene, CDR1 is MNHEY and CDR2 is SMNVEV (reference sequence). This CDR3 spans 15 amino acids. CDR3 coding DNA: TGTGCCAGCCGCATAGAGGAGGGTGGTGTCTTTGGCTACACCTTC. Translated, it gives CASRIEEGGVFGYTF.

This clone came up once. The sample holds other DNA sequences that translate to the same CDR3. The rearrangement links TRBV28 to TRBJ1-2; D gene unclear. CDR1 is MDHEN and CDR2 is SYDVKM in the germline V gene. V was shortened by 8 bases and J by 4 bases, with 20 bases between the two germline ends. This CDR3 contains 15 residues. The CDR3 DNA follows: TGTGCCAGCTATGCCCCCCTACGACGTAGCTATGGCTACACCTTC. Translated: CASYAPLRRSYGYTF.

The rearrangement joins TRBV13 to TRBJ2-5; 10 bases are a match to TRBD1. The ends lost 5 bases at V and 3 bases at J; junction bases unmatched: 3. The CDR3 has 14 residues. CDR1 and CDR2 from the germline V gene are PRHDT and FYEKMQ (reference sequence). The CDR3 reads CASSRQGAKETQYF. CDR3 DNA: TGTGCCAGCAGCCGACAGGGGGCAAAAGAGACCCAGTACTTC.

This CDR3 is CASSQGWREKLFF. CDR3 DNA sequence: TGTGCCAGTTCACAGGGGTGGAGGGAAAAACTGTTTTTT. The V gene is TRBV19, the J gene TRBJ1-4; 7 bases align to TRBD1. Germline-derived CDR1 and CDR2 are LNHDA and SQIVND (reference sequence). The CDR3 loop spans 13 amino acids. Unmatched junction bases numbered 8, after V lost 8 bases and J lost 8 bases.

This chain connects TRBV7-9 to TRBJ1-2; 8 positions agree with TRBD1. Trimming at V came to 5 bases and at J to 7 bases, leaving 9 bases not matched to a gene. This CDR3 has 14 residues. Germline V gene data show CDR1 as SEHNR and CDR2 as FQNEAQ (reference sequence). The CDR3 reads CASSGGTGYSGYTF. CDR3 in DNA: TGTGCCAGCAGCGGAGGGACAGGATATAGTGGCTACACCTTC.

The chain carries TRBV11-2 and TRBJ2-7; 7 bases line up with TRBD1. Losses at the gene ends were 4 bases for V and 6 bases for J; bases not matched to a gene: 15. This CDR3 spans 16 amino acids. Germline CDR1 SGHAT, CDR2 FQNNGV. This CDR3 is CASSSLRGQVTSEQYF. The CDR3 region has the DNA TGTGCCAGCAGCTCATTACGAGGACAGGTGACATCCGAGCAGTACTTC.

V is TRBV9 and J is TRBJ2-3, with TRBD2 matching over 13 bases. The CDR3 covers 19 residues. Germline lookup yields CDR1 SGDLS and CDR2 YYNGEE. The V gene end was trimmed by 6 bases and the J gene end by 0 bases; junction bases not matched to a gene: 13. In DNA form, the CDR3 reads TGTGCCAGCAAACGATCGGGACTAGCGGGAAGTCCTAGCACAGATACGCAGTATTTT. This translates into CASKRSGLAGSPSTDTQYF.